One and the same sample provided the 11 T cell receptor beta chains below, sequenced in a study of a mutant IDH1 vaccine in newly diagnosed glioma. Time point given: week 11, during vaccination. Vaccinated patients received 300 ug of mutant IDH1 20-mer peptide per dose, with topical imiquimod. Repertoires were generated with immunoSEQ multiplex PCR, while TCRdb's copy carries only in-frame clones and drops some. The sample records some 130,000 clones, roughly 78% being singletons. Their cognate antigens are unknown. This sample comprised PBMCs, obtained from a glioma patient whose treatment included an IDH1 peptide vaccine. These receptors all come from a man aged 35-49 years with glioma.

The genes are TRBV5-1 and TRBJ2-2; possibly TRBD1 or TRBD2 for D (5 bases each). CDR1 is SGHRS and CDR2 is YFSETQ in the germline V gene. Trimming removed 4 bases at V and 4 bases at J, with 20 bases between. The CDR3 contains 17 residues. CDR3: CASSVLSSRGSTGELFF. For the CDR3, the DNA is TGCGCCAGCAGCGTACTCAGCTCGAGGGGTTCCACCGGGGAGCTGTTTTTT.

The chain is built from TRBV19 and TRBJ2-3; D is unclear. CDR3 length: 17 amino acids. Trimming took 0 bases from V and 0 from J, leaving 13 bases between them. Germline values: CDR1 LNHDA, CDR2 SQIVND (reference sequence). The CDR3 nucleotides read TGTGCCAGTAGTATAGATCTGGAGACACCTAGCACAGATACGCAGTATTTT. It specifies CASSIDLETPSTDTQYF.

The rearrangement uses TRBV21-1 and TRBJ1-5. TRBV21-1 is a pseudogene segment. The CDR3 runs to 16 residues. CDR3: CASSIPAALFAQPQHF. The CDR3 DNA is TGTGCCAGCAGCATTCCCGCCGCACTATTCGCCCAGCCCCAGCATTTT.

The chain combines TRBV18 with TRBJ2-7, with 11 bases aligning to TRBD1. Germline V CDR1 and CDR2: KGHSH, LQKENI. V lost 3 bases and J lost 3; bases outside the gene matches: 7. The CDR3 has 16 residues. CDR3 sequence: CASSPIGTGGNYEQYF. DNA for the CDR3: TGTGCCAGCTCACCGATCGGGACAGGGGGGAACTACGAGCAGTACTTC.

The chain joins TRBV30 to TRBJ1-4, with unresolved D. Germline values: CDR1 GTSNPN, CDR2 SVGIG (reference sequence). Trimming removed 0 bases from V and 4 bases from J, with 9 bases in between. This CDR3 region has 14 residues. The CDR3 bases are TGTGCCTGGAGTGTACAAGGAGTTAATGAAAAACTGTTTTTT. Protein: CAWSVQGVNEKLFF.

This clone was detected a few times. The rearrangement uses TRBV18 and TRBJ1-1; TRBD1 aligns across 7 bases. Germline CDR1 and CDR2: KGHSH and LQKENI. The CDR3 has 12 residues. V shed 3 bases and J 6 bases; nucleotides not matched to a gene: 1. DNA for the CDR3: TGTGCCAGCTCACCCCAGGGGGCTGAAGCTTTCTTT. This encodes CASSPQGAEAFF.

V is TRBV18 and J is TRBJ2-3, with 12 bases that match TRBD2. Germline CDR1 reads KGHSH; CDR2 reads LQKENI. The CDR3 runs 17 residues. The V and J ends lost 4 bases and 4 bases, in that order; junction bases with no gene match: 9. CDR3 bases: TGTGCCAGCTCACAGGTTTCTGGACTAGCGGGGTCAGATACGCAGTATTTT. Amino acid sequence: CASSQVSGLAGSDTQYF.

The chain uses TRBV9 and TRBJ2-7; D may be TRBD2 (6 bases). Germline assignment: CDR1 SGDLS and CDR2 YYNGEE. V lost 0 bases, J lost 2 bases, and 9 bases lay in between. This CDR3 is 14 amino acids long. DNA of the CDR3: TGTGCCAGCAGCGTAGGCCGGGGGACCTACGAGCAGTACTTC. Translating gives CASSVGRGTYEQYF.

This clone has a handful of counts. CDR3: CAWRTGSSPLETQYF. CDR3 coding DNA: TGTGCCTGGAGGACTGGGTCCTCCCCTCTAGAGACCCAGTACTTC. This rearrangement joins TRBV30 to TRBJ2-5; no definite D call. V lost 3 bases and J 4 bases, leaving 18 bases between the germline ends. This CDR3 has 15 residues. CDR1 GTSNPN and CDR2 SVGIG come from the germline V gene (reference sequence). Using reference TRBV30 and TRBJ2-5 for the parts outside the CDR3, the full variable domain is SQTIHQWPATLVQPVGSPLSLECTVEGTSNPNLYWYRQAAGRGLQLLFYSVGIGQISSEVPQNLSASRPQDRQFILSSKKLLLSDSGFYLCAWRTGSSPLETQYFGPGTRLLVL.

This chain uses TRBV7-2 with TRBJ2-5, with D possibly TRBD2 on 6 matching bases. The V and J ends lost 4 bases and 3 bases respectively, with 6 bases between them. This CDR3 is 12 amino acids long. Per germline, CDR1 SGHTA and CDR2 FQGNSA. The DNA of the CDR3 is TGTGCCAGCAGCTCGGGGGAAGAGACCCAGTACTTC. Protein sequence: CASSSGEETQYF. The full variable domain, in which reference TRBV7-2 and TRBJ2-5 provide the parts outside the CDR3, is GAGVSQSPSNKVTEKGKDVELRCDPISGHTALYWYRQSLGQGLEFLIYFQGNSAPDKSGLPSDRFSAERTGGSVSTLTIQRTQQEDSAVYLCASSSGEETQYFGPGTRLLVL.

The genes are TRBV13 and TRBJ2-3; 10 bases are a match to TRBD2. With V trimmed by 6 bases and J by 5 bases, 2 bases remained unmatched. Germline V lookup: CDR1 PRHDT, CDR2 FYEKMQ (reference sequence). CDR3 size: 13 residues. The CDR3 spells CASRPSGRDTQYF. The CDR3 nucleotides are TGTGCCAGCAGGCCTAGCGGGAGAGATACGCAGTATTTT.